Listed below are T cell receptor beta chains from one sample, sequenced in a study of radiotherapy plus CTLA-4 blockade in lung cancer. TCRdb's copy holds only in-frame clones and misses some; the assay was immunoSEQ multiplex PCR. The sample lists 75,000 to 95,000 clones, 55% to 75% occurring once. The specimen comprised peripheral blood, sampled from a patient treated with radiotherapy plus ipilimumab. These receptors were taken from a human donor with non-small cell lung cancer that progressed on radiotherapy plus ipilimumab. CDR3s include the opening cysteine and the closing phenylalanine or tryptophan. D genes are given only for firm matches. Expanded clones get a size class; other rows say once, few or many, or leave the size out.

J gene | V gene | clone size | D gene | CDR3 DNA | CDR3 protein
TRBJ1-5 | TRBV28 | . | . | TGTGCCAGCAAGGAGCAATCGAGCAATCAGCCCCAGCATTTT | CASKEQSSNQPQHF
TRBJ2-6 | TRBV5-1 | . | . | TGCGCCAGCCGACGGTCCTCAGGGGCCAACGTCCTGACTTTC | CASRRSSGANVLTF
TRBJ1-5 | TRBV27 | . | . | TGTGCCAGCAGTTTCCGGGGCGCCGGGGGGAGGCCCCAGCATTTT | CASSFRGAGGRPQHF
TRBJ1-2 | TRBV2 | . | . | TGTGCCAGCAGCAGGGGAGTTAACTATGGCTACACCTTC | CASSRGVNYGYTF
TRBJ2-1 | TRBV2 | . | . | TGTGCCAGCAGTGATACAGGGTGGGGATCTGGCTCCTACAATGAGCAGTTCTTC | CASSDTGWGSGSYNEQFF
TRBJ2-7 | TRBV4-1 | few | TRBD2 | TGCGCCAGCAGCTTGGCGGGAGGGGACTACGAGCAGTACTTC | CASSLAGGDYEQYF
TRBJ2-5 | TRBV28 | . | . | TGTGCCAGCAGCACCGGGACCAAAGAGACCCAGTACTTC | CASSTGTKETQYF
TRBJ2-7 | TRBV28 | . | TRBD1 | TGTGCCAGCCGGGACAGGGGCTACGAGCAGTACTTC | CASRDRGYEQYF
TRBJ2-7 | TRBV2 | . | TRBD1 | TGTGCCAGCAGTGGCCCCCGGGACAGGCTGTCCTACGAGCAGTACTTC | CASSGPRDRLSYEQYF
TRBJ1-1 | TRBV2 | once | . | TGTGCCAGCAGAAAAGGGCCGGTCGGGGAAGCTTTCTTT | CASRKGPVGEAFF
TRBJ1-2 | TRBV1 | . | . | TGCACCAGCAGCGCTCCCCCCCTTCACTATGGCTACACCTTC | CTSSAPPLHYGYTF
TRBJ1-2 | TRBV5-1 | . | . | TGCGCCAGCAGCTTAGGAGAACCTAACTATGGCTACACCTTC | CASSLGEPNYGYTF
TRBJ2-1 | TRBV11-2 | . | TRBD1 | TGTGCCAGCAGCCAGGACAGGGGGCGACGCAATGAGCAGTTCTTC | CASSQDRGRRNEQFF
TRBJ2-7 | TRBV18 | . | . | TGTGCCAGCTCACCCGGGGAGTACGAGCAGTACTTC | CASSPGEYEQYF
TRBJ2-7 | TRBV28 | . | TRBD1 | TGTGCCAGCAGTACCTCGGGGACAGGGGGCCCCTTCGCCTACGAGCAGTACTTC | CASSTSGTGGPFAYEQYF
TRBJ2-3 | TRBV11-2 | few | TRBD1 | TGTGCCAGCAGCTCTGCGGACAGGTCCACAGATACGCAGTATTTT | CASSSADRSTDTQYF
TRBJ2-1 | TRBV7-3 | . | . | TGTGCCAGCAGCCCCTTTTCCTCCTACAATGAGCAGTTCTTC | CASSPFSSYNEQFF
TRBJ1-2 | TRBV15 | . | . | TGTGCCACCAGCAGAGATCCGGGGGACTATGGCTACACCTTC | CATSRDPGDYGYTF
TRBJ2-1 | TRBV2 | . | TRBD1 | TGTGCCAGCAGTCCTACAGGGGGCCGCGACAATGAGCAGTTCTTC | CASSPTGGRDNEQFF
TRBJ1-1 | TRBV28 | . | . | TGTGCCAGCAGACGCCCCGGCGTGAACACTGAAGCTTTCTTT | CASRRPGVNTEAFF
TRBJ1-1 | TRBV7-2 | . | TRBD1 | TGTGCCAGCAGCCCGGGACAGGCGAACACTGAAGCTTTCTTT | CASSPGQANTEAFF
TRBJ2-5 | TRBV4-3 | . | . | TGCGCCAGCAGCCAAGAAAACAGCCCCAGGGGGACCCAGTACTTC | CASSQENSPRGTQYF
TRBJ1-1 | TRBV6-5 | . | . | TGTGCCACCGGAACCACGAGGCGACCCGAAGCTTTCTTT | CATGTTRRPEAFF
TRBJ2-1 | TRBV4-1 | . | TRBD2 | TGCGCCAGCAGCCTGGGACTAGCGGGAGTATCCTACAATGAGCAGTTCTTC | CASSLGLAGVSYNEQFF
TRBJ2-1 | TRBV9 | . | . | TGTGCCAGCAGCGTAGGGGCAGGAATGATCTCCTACAATGAGCAGTTCTTC | CASSVGAGMISYNEQFF
TRBJ1-4 | TRBV28 | . | . | TGTGCCAGCAGGGGAGGGGTAGGCACTAATGAAAAACTGTTTTTT | CASRGGVGTNEKLFF
TRBJ2-7 | TRBV19 | . | . | TGTGCCAGTAGTGCAAACAGGGCCCCCTACGAGCAGTACTTC | CASSANRAPYEQYF
TRBJ1-1 | TRBV5-1 | . | TRBD1 | TGCGCCAGCAGCTTGGGAGGGACAGCGAACACTGAAGCTTTCTTT | CASSLGGTANTEAFF
TRBJ1-5 | TRBV5-6 | . | . | TGTGCCAGCAGCTTGGGGGGGACACAATATCAGCCCCAGCATTTT | CASSLGGTQYQPQHF
TRBJ1-2 | TRBV19 | . | . | TGTGCCAGTAGTATAGGAGCAGAGAGCTTCTATGGCTACACCTTC | CASSIGAESFYGYTF
TRBJ2-2 | TRBV6-5 | . | . | TGTGCCAGCAGTTACGACACAGACCACACCGGGGAGCTGTTTTTT | CASSYDTDHTGELFF